This TCR beta chain was obtained from a study of blood T cell repertoires in COVID-19. Overall study: Samples of COVID-19 (acute and convalescent) were obtained from the United States, Italy and Spain.

CDR3 size: 12 residues. Trimming removed 0 bases from V and 5 bases from J, with 4 bases in between. CDR1 is ENHRY, CDR2 SYGVKD, per germline. Enrolled through a virtual design, the participants were between roughly 18 and 89 years of age and came from 24 US areas. Resolution of symptoms, clearance, or two negative PCRs was present in recovered Cohort 3 donors. The assay was immunoSEQ multiplex PCR, and TCRdb's table has in-frame clones only and misses some. The sample carries 350,000 to 450,000 clones, 75% to 90% recorded once. This clone was detected only once. The same CDR3 also results from other DNA sequences found in this sample.

V is TRBV10-3 and J is TRBJ2-5; D uncertain. Sequencing was done on a sample of PBMCs or T cells enriched from blood (not recorded which). The TCR sequence derives from a man aged 25-40 years who had recovered from COVID-19. The CDR3 DNA reads TGTGCCATCAGTGAGTCGCGTGAGACCCAGTACTTC. Amino acids: CAISESRETQYF.